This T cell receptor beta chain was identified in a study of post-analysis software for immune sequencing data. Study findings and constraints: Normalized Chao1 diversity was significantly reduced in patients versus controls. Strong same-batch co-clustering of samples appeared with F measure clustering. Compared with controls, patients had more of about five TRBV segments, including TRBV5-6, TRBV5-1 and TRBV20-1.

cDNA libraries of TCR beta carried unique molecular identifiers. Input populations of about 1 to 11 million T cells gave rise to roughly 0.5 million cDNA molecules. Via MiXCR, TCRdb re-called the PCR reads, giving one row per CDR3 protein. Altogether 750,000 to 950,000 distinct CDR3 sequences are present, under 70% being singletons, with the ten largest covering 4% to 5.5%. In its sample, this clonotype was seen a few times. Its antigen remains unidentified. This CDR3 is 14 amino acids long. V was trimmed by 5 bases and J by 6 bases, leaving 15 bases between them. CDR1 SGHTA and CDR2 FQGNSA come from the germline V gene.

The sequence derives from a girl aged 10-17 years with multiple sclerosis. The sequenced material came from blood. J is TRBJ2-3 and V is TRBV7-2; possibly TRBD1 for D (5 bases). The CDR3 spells CASSLHGQPDTQYF. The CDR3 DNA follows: TGTGCCAGCAGCCTACACGGACAACCCGATACGCAGTATTTT.